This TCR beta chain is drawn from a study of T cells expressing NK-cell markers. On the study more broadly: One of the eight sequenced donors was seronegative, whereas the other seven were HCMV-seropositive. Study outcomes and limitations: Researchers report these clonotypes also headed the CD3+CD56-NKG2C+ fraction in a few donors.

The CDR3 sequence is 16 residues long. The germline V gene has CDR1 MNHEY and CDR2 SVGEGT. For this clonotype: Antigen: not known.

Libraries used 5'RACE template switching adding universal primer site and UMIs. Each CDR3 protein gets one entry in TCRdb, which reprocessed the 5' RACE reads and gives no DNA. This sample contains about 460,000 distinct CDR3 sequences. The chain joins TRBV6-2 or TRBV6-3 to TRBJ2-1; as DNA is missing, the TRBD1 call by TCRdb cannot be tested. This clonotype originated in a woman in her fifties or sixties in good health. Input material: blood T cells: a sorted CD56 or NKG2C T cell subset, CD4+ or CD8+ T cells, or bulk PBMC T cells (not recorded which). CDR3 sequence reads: CASSRGRDSTYNEQFF.